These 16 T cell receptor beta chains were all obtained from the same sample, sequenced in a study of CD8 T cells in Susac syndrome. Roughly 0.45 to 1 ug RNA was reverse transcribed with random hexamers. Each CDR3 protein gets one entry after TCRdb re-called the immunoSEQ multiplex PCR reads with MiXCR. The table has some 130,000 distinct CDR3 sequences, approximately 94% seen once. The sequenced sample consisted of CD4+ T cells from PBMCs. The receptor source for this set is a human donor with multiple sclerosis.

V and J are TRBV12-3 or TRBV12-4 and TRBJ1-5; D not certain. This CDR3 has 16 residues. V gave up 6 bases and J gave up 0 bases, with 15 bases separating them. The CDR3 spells CASRAPGRDSNQPQHF. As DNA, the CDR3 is TGTGCCAGCAGAGCCCCGGGCCGGGATAGCAATCAGCCCCAGCATTTT.

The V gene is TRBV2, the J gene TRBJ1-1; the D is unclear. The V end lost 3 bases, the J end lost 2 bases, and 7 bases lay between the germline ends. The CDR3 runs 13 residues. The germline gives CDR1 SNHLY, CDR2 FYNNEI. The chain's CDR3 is CASSEEGNTEAFF. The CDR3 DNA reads TGTGCCAGCAGTGAGGAAGGTAACACTGAAGCTTTCTTT.

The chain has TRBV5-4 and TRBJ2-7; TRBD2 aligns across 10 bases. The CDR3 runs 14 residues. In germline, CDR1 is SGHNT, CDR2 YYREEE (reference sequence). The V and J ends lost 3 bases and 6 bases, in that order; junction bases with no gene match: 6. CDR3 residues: CASSSEREGSEQYF. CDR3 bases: TGTGCCAGCAGCTCAGAGCGGGAGGGCAGCGAGCAGTACTTC.

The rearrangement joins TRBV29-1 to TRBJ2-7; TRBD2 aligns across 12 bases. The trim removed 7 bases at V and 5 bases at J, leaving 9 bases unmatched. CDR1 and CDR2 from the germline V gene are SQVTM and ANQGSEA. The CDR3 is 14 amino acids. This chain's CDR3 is CSAKRLAGAHEQYF. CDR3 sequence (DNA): TGCAGCGCCAAACGACTAGCGGGAGCCCACGAGCAGTACTTC.

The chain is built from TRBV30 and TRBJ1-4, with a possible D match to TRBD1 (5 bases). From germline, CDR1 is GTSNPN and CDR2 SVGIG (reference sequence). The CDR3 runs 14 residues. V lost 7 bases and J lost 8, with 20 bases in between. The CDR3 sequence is CAYLSRGRQEKLFF. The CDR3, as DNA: TGTGCCTACCTAAGTCGGGGGAGGCAAGAAAAACTGTTTTTT.

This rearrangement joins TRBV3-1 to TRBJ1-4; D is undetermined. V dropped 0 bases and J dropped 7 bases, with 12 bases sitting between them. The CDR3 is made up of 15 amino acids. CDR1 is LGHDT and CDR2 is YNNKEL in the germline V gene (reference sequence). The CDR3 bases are TGTGCCAGCAGCCAAGAAGGGTTGAGGTTTGAAAAACTGTTTTTT. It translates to CASSQEGLRFEKLFF.

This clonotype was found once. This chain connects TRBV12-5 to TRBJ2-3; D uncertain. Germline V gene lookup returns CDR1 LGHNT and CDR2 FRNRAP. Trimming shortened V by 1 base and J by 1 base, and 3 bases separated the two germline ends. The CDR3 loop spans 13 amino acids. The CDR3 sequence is CASGLDRTDTQYF. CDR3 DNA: TGTGCTAGTGGTTTGGACCGCACAGATACGCAGTATTTT.

CDR3 residues: CASSPQTRTGGIYEQYF. The CDR3 region has the DNA TGCGCCAGCAGCCCACAAACCAGGACAGGGGGGATCTACGAGCAGTACTTC. This rearrangement joins TRBV5-1 to TRBJ2-7; TRBD1 agrees at 10 bases. CDR1 and CDR2 (germline): SGHRS, YFSETQ. The CDR3 sequence is 17 residues long. V lost 4 bases and J lost 3; bases outside the gene matches: 13.

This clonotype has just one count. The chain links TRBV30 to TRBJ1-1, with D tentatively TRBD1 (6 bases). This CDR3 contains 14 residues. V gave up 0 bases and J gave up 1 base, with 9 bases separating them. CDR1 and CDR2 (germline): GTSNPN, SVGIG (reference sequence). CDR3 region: CAWSVPGQNTEAFF. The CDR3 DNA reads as TGTGCCTGGAGTGTACCGGGACAGAACACTGAAGCTTTCTTT.

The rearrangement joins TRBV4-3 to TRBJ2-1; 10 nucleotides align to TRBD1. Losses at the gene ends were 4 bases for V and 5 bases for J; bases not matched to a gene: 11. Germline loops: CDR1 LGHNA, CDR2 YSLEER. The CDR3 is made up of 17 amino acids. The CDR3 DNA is TGCGCCAGCAGCCCGCGGCCCCAGGGACAGGGGAACAATGAGCAGTTCTTC. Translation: CASSPRPQGQGNNEQFF.

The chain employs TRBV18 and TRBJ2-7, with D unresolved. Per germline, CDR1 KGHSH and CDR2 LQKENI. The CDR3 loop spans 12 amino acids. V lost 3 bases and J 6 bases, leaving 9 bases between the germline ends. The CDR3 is CASSPGRAEQYF. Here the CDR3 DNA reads TGTGCCAGCTCACCGGGAAGGGCCGAGCAGTACTTC.

This chain's CDR3 is CASTGQRATEAFF. The DNA of the CDR3 is TGTGCCAGCACTGGACAGAGAGCCACTGAAGCTTTCTTT. This sequence joins TRBV6-5 and TRBJ1-1, with TRBD1 as a possible D gene (6 bases). CDR3 length equals 13 residues. V lost 7 bases, J lost 4 bases, and 13 bases lay in between. Germline V gene data show CDR1 as MNHEY and CDR2 as SVGAGI.

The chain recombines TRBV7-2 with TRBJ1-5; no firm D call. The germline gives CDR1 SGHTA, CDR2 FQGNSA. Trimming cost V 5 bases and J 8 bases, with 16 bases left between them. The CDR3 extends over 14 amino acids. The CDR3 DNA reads TGTGCCAGCAGCCCCGAGGGCTGGGTAAAGCCCCAGCATTTT. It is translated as CASSPEGWVKPQHF. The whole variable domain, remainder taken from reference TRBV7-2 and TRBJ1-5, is GAGVSQSPSNKVTEKGKDVELRCDPISGHTALYWYRQSLGQGLEFLIYFQGNSAPDKSGLPSDRFSAERTGGSVSTLTIQRTQQEDSAVYLCASSPEGWVKPQHFGDGTRLSIL.

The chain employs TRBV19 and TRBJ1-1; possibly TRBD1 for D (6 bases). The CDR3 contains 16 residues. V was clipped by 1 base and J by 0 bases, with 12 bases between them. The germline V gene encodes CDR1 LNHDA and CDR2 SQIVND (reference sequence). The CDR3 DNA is TGTGCCAGTAGTATAGCCGGACAGCACCTGAACACTGAAGCTTTCTTT. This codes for CASSIAGQHLNTEAFF.

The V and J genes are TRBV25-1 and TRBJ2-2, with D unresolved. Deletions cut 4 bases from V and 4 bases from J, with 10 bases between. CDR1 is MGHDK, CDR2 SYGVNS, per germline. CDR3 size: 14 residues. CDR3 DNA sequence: TGTGCCAGCAGTGGGACCTTGTTCACCGGGGAGCTGTTTTTT. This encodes CASSGTLFTGELFF.

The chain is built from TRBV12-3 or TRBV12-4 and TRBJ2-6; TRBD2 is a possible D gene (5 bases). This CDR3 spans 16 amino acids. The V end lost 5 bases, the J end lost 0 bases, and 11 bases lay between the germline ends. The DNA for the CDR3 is TGTGCCAGCAGTCAGGACTCCCGCTCTGGGGCCAACGTCCTGACTTTC. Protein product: CASSQDSRSGANVLTF.